The 11 T cell receptor beta chains below come from one sample, sequenced in a study of blood T cells in healthy people across ages. For the second PCR, which ran for about 7 to 11 cycles, a sample-barcoded 5' primer and a J-beta primer mix were used. TCRdb re-derived calls from the 5' RACE reads in MiXCR, one entry per CDR3 protein. The sample has 730,000 or so distinct CDR3 sequences; around 41% are singletons. Sequenced input: blood. These receptors were obtained from a man older than 75 in good health.

Comment on this clonotype: Possible read error: a much larger clone is one base away. The CDR3 is CASSLGGRAGGETQYF. The CDR3 DNA is TGTGCCAGCAGCTTAGGAGGACGAGCGGGGGGAGAGACCCAGTACTTC. V is TRBV7-9 and J is TRBJ2-7; 9 bases match TRBD2. The better agreement between TRBJ2-5 and the DNA end casts doubt on the J call. Germline values: CDR1 SEHNR, CDR2 FQNEAQ (reference sequence). This CDR3 is 16 amino acids long.

This clonotype was counted a single time. The chain recombines TRBV20-1 with TRBJ1-1; D perhaps matches TRBD1 (5 bases). V lost 3 bases and J 1 base, leaving 9 bases between the germline ends. This CDR3 spans 13 amino acids. Germline V CDR1 and CDR2: DFQATT, SNEGSKA (reference sequence). The CDR3 DNA reads as TGCAGTGCTAGCAGACAGCCGAACACTGAAGCTTTCTTT. Translating gives CSASRQPNTEAFF.

V is TRBV30 and J is TRBJ2-3, with 9 nucleotides matching TRBD1. Germline V CDR1 and CDR2: GTSNPN, SVGIG (reference sequence). This CDR3 has 15 amino acids. The ends lost 2 bases at V and 14 bases at J; junction bases unmatched: 17. CDR3 bases: TGTGCCTGGAGTAACACCGGGACAGGGATGTCTCTTATGTATTTT. It codes for CAWSNTGTGMSLMYF.

The DNA for the CDR3 is TGTGCCAGCAGTGGGAGGTTGGATGGTCCTGAAGCTTTCTTT. Encoded protein: CASSGRLDGPEAFF. The chain employs TRBV12-3 or TRBV12-4 and TRBJ1-1, with D unclear. Trimming cost V 5 bases and J 6 bases, with 16 bases left between them. This CDR3 spans 14 amino acids.

This clonotype was picked up many times. The chain is built from TRBV7-2 and TRBJ2-7, with 8 bases fitting TRBD1. The CDR3 extends over 14 amino acids. The trim removed 4 bases at V and 6 bases at J, leaving 8 bases unmatched. Germline V gene data show CDR1 as SGHTA and CDR2 as FQGNSA. The CDR3 nucleotides are TGTGCCAGCAGCTACAGCAGGGGGCAGGGCGAGCAGTACTTC. Translating it yields CASSYSRGQGEQYF.

The table lists this clonotype with a few counts. The chain carries TRBV20-1 and TRBJ2-1; no clear D. The CDR3 sequence is 10 residues long. Germline V CDR1 and CDR2: DFQATT, SNEGSKA (reference sequence). CDR3 bases: TGCAGCCCTAACCTTCCGGAGCAGTTCTTC. Amino acid sequence: CSPNLPEQFF.

The chain joins TRBV3-1 to TRBJ1-2, with 7 bases that match TRBD1. V shed 1 base, J shed 2 bases, and the junction held 7 bases outside the gene matches. Per germline, CDR1 LGHDT and CDR2 YNNKEL (reference sequence). The CDR3 contains 16 residues. The CDR3 loop is CASSQGGGGGNYGYTF. CDR3 sequence (DNA): TGTGCCAGCAGCCAAGGCGGAGGGGGCGGGAACTATGGCTACACCTTC. Full variable domain (missing parts from reference TRBV3-1 and TRBJ1-2): DTAVSQTPKYLVTQMGNDKSIKCEQNLGHDTMYWYKQDSKKFLKIMFSYNNKELIINETVPNRFSPKSPDKAHLNLHINSLELGDSAVYFCASSQGGGGGNYGYTFGSGTRLTVV.

This clonotype showed up just a few times. This chain uses TRBV6-6 with TRBJ2-5, with 13 bases lining up with TRBD2. The length of the CDR3 is 17 residues. Trimming cost V 5 bases and J 7 bases; bases outside gene matches: 13. Germline-derived CDR1 and CDR2 are MNHNY and SVGAGI (reference sequence). The CDR3 sequence is CASSPTSGRGYYGTQYF. The CDR3 bases are TGTGCCAGCAGTCCTACTAGCGGGAGGGGGTATTACGGGACCCAGTACTTC.

The chain has TRBV7-2 and TRBJ1-1, with a tentative D call TRBD1 (5 bases). The CDR3 has 14 residues. Trimming took 0 bases from V and 8 from J, leaving 13 bases between them. CDR1 and CDR2 (germline): SGHTA, FQGNSA. The CDR3 DNA follows: TGTGCCAGCAGCTTAGCCCGGTGGGGGTCGGAAGCTTTCTTT. Translated: CASSLARWGSEAFF.

The chain combines TRBV29-1 with TRBJ1-2, with TRBD1 as a possible D gene (5 bases). Germline lookup yields CDR1 SQVTM and CDR2 ANQGSEA. There are 13 residues in the CDR3. V was pared by 4 bases and J by 5 bases, with 14 bases between. CDR3 DNA: TGCAGCGTTGTATACGGGGGTGGGTATGGCTACACCTTC. It yields the protein CSVVYGGGYGYTF.

The chain joins TRBV3-1 to TRBJ2-3, with D unclear. Trimming cost V 6 bases and J 0 bases, with 19 bases left between them. The CDR3 totals 17 residues. Germline CDR1 and CDR2: LGHDT and YNNKEL (reference sequence). CDR3 nucleotide sequence: TGTGCCAGCAGGCCAAACCGGGTAGGCTCTAGCACAGATACGCAGTATTTT. Its translation: CASRPNRVGSSTDTQYF.